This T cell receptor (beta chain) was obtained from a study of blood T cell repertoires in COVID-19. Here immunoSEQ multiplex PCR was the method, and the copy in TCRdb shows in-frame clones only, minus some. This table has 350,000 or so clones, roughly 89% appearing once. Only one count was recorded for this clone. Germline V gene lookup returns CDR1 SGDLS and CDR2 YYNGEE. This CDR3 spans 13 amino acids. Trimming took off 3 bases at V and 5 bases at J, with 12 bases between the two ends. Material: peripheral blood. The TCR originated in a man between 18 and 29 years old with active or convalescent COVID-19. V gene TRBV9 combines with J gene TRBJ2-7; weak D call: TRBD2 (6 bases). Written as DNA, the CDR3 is TGTGCCAGCAGCGCTATGGGGGAGGACGAGCAGTACTTC. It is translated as CASSAMGEDEQYF.